This T cell receptor (beta chain) was retrieved from a study of blood T cell repertoires in COVID-19. In the study overall: Spain, Italy and the United States supplied samples that represented acute and convalescent COVID-19.

The CDR3 sequence is 13 residues long. V lost 5 bases, J lost 4 bases, and 3 bases stayed unmatched. Germline V gene sequence: CDR1 SGHNT, CDR2 YENEEA. The table came from immunoSEQ multiplex PCR; TCRdb's copy has only in-frame clones and leaves some out. Of a few hundred thousand clones listed, about 86% are singletons. The chain links TRBV11-3 to TRBJ2-3; 7 nucleotides match TRBD2. The TCR sequence derives from a man aged 30 to 39 with active or convalescent COVID-19. Sequencing was carried out using peripheral blood. The CDR3 loop reads CASSGLAADTQYF. DNA of the CDR3: TGTGCCAGCAGCGGGCTAGCGGCAGATACGCAGTATTTT.